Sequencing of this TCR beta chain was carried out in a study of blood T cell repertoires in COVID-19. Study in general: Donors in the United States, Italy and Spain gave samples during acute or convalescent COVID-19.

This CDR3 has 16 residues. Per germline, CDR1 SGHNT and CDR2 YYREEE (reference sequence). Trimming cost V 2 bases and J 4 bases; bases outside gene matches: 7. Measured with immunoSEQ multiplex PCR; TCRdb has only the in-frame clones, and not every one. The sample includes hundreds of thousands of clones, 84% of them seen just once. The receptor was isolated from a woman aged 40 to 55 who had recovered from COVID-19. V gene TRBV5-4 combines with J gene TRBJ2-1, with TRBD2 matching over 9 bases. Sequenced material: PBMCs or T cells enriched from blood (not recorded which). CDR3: CASSLPSLAGYNEQFF. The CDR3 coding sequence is TGTGCCAGCAGCTTACCTTCCCTAGCGGGATACAATGAGCAGTTCTTC. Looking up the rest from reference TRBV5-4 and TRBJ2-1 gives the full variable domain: ETGVTQSPTHLIKTRGQQVTLRCSSQSGHNTVSWYQQALGQGPQFIFQYYREEENGRGNFPPRFSGLQFPNYSSELNVNALELDDSALYLCASSLPSLAGYNEQFFGPGTRLTVL.